The present T cell receptor beta chain was sequenced within a study of blood T cell repertoires in COVID-19. Study in general: Material from acute and convalescent COVID-19 was sourced from the United States, Italy and Spain.

Trimming removed 3 bases at V and 1 base at J, with 11 bases between. The CDR3 is 15 residues long. The V gene's germline CDR1 is SGHTA and CDR2 FQGTGA. Original processing notes: Estimates of nucleated cell counts were drawn from the amplification of reference gene primers. Using immunoSEQ multiplex PCR, the repertoire was profiled, and TCRdb retains in-frame clones only, with some absent. From that table come the V and J calls and clone size; the DNA was used to work out D and trimming. The table lists about 98,000 clones, more than 75% of them singletons. This receptor was taken from a man aged 45-60 years with acute or convalescent COVID-19. The specimen was peripheral blood. The chain recombines TRBV7-3 with TRBJ2-3, with D tentatively TRBD1 (6 bases). The CDR3 DNA is TGTGCCAGCAGCTTCAGGGGAACCCGCACAGATACGCAGTATTTT. It translates to CASSFRGTRTDTQYF. The variable domain in full, completed from reference TRBV7-3 and TRBJ2-3, reads GAGVSQTPSNKVTEKGKYVELRCDPISGHTALYWYRQSLGQGPEFLIYFQGTGAADDSGLPNDRFFAVRPEGSVSTLKIQRTERGDSAVYLCASSFRGTRTDTQYFGPGTRLTVL.